Each of the 15 T cell receptor beta chains below was sequenced from the same sample in a study of T-cell reconstitution after alpha-beta-depleted transplantation in children. The library targeted TCRbeta and was prepared with unique molecular identifiers. TCRdb ran MiXCR on the PCR reads and lists one entry per CDR3 protein. The sample yields some 200,000 distinct CDR3 sequences, approximately 10% seen once. The sequencing here drew on PBMCs, taken before TCRalphabeta/CD19-depleted stem cell transplant. The receptors were gathered from a child less than two years old with acute myeloid leukemia, due to receive a stem cell transplant.

This clonotype was observed a handful of times. The V and J genes are TRBV20-1 and TRBJ1-2; D may be TRBD1 (5 bases). Germline values: CDR1 DFQATT, CDR2 SNEGSKA (reference sequence). CDR3 size: 11 residues. Trimming stripped 4 bases from V and 8 bases from J, with 11 bases between. The CDR3: CSATGLGGYTF. CDR3 DNA: TGCAGTGCTACAGGGTTGGGCGGCTACACCTTC.

This clonotype was observed at least ten times. The chain is built from TRBV4-3 and TRBJ2-2; D ambiguous. V lost 7 bases to trimming and J lost 0 bases, with 9 bases between them. The germline gives CDR1 LGHNA, CDR2 YSLEER. The CDR3 covers 14 residues. CDR3 amino acids: CASKRLANTGELFF. DNA of the CDR3: TGCGCCAGCAAACGGCTAGCGAACACCGGGGAGCTGTTTTTT.

The CDR3 loop reads CASSVVGDRGAHEQFF. The CDR3, as DNA: TGTGCCAGCAGCGTGGTGGGGGACAGGGGTGCCCATGAGCAGTTCTTC. The J gene is TRBJ2-1, the V gene TRBV9; the match to TRBD1 covers 10 bases. CDR1 and CDR2 (germline): SGDLS, YYNGEE. V lost 2 bases and J lost 8; bases outside the gene matches: 10. The CDR3 length is 16 residues.

This clonotype was picked up many times. The chain recombines TRBV29-1 with TRBJ2-5; D is unclear. In germline, CDR1 is SQVTM, CDR2 ANQGSEA. CDR3 length equals 12 residues. The ends were cut back, 4 bases at V and 0 bases at J, with 6 bases in the middle. The CDR3 nucleotides are TGCAGCGTTGGGGCGGACCAAGAGACCCAGTACTTC. Residues: CSVGADQETQYF.

This clonotype occurred many times. The chain couples TRBV12-3 or TRBV12-4 to TRBJ2-1; 7 nucleotides agree with TRBD2. Trimming removed 5 bases from V and 4 bases from J; junction bases left unmatched: 11. The CDR3 totals 16 residues. CDR3 DNA: TGTGCCAGCAGTCCCACCGTGGACGGGAGGTACAATGAGCAGTTCTTC. This translates into CASSPTVDGRYNEQFF.

This clonotype was found many times. The chain is built from TRBV5-1 and TRBJ1-3; D might be TRBD1 (5 bases). The length of the CDR3 is 17 residues. Per the germline V gene, CDR1 is SGHRS and CDR2 is YFSETQ. V was trimmed by 4 bases and J by 0 bases, leaving 17 bases between them. The CDR3 sequence is CASSPRDGRPSGNTIYF. DNA for the CDR3: TGCGCCAGCAGCCCGCGGGACGGACGCCCCTCTGGAAACACCATATATTTT.

The CDR3: CASSLKRTADGYEQYF. For the CDR3, the DNA is TGTGCCAGCAGCCTAAAGAGGACAGCCGATGGGTACGAGCAGTACTTC. The V and J genes are TRBV4-2 and TRBJ2-7, with TRBD1 as a possible D gene (6 bases). Between the trimmed V and J ends, which lost 4 bases and 4 bases, there was a span of 20 bases. The CDR3 is made up of 16 amino acids. Germline CDR1 reads LGHNA; CDR2 reads YNFKEQ.

In this sample, this clonotype turned up many times. CDR3 in DNA: TGCGCCAGCAGCTTGGCCGGCAGCCAATCCTACAATGAGCAGTTCTTC. It translates to CASSLAGSQSYNEQFF. This sequence joins TRBV5-1 and TRBJ2-1, with D uncertain. The CDR3 extends over 16 amino acids. Germline lookup yields CDR1 SGHRS and CDR2 YFSETQ. Trimming took off 0 bases at V and 1 base at J, with 11 bases between the two ends.

This clonotype was seen ten or more times. The chain has TRBV5-1 and TRBJ2-3; 8 nucleotides agree with TRBD1. The CDR3 totals 16 residues. The ends lost 3 bases at V and 4 bases at J; junction bases unmatched: 10. Germline CDR1 reads SGHRS; CDR2 reads YFSETQ. CDR3 protein: CASSYGPRGLSDTQYF. CDR3 DNA sequence: TGCGCCAGCAGCTACGGGCCCAGGGGGCTTTCAGATACGCAGTATTTT.

This clonotype was seen many times. This CDR3 is CASSLLGQGYRSTEAFF. CDR3 bases: TGTGCCAGCAGCTTATTAGGACAGGGGTATCGGAGCACTGAAGCTTTCTTT. The chain is built from TRBV7-2 and TRBJ1-1, with TRBD1 matching 9 bases. Looked up from germline, CDR1 is SGHTA and CDR2 is FQGNSA. The ends lost 2 bases at V and 4 bases at J; junction bases unmatched: 11. This CDR3 spans 17 amino acids. The variable domain in full, with the rest retrieved from reference TRBV7-2 and TRBJ1-1, is GAGVSQSPSNKVTEKGKDVELRCDPISGHTALYWYRQSLGQGLEFLIYFQGNSAPDKSGLPSDRFSAERTGGSVSTLTIQRTQQEDSAVYLCASSLLGQGYRSTEAFFGQGTRLTVV.

Points on this clonotype: One base away lies a much larger clone, so this may be a sequencing read error. This chain joins TRBV7-8 and TRBJ1-5, with 10 nucleotides matching TRBD1. The germline V gene encodes CDR1 SGHVS and CDR2 FQNEAQ. The length of the CDR3 is 16 residues. The CDR3 DNA reads as TGTGTCAGCAGCCCCGGGGGACAGGGGAGGACTCAGCCCCAGCATTTT. This sequence encodes CVSSPGGQGRTQPQHF.

The table lists this clonotype with many counts. The chain uses TRBV20-1 and TRBJ1-1, with D tentatively TRBD1 (6 bases). V was pared by 3 bases and J by 5 bases, with 10 bases between. CDR1 and CDR2 (germline): DFQATT, SNEGSKA (reference sequence). The CDR3 runs to 12 residues. CDR3 DNA sequence: TGCAGTGCTAGTAAGGGGGGAACTGAAGCTTTCTTT. Amino acid sequence: CSASKGGTEAFF.

In this sample, this clonotype turned up many times. This chain uses TRBV3-1 with TRBJ2-5, with 10 positions matching TRBD2. The CDR3 has 19 amino acids. Germline V gives CDR1 LGHDT, CDR2 YNNKEL (reference sequence). Trimming took 0 bases from V and 2 from J; bases not matched to a gene: 12. The CDR3 DNA is TGTGCCAGCAGCCAAGACGGGCTAGCGGGAGTCGGGGGGCAAGAGACCCAGTACTTC. It encodes CASSQDGLAGVGGQETQYF.

This clonotype was counted ten times or more. CDR3 DNA: TGTGCCAGCAGTGGAAGGGGACGCCTCGAAGCGCACACTGAAGCTTTCTTT. Protein product: CASSGRGRLEAHTEAFF. The chain has TRBV11-2 and TRBJ1-1; D may be TRBD1 (5 bases). The V end was cut by 6 bases, the J end by 3 bases, with 23 bases between. Germline CDR1 and CDR2: SGHAT and FQNNGV. The CDR3 loop spans 17 amino acids. Based on the CDR3 plus reference TRBV11-2 and TRBJ1-1, the full variable domain is EAGVAQSPRYKIIEKRQSVAFWCNPISGHATLYWYQQILGQGPKLLIQFQNNGVVDDSQLPKDRFSAERLKGVDSTLKIQPAKLEDSAVYLCASSGRGRLEAHTEAFFGQGTRLTVV.

The chain carries TRBV27 and TRBJ2-7; TRBD1 agrees at 9 bases. V trimming: 8 bases; J trimming: 3 bases; junction bases outside the gene matches: 17. CDR1 MNHEY and CDR2 SMNVEV come from the germline V gene (reference sequence). The CDR3 has 17 amino acids. CDR3 sequence (DNA): TGTGCCAGCGGCCGGGACAGGGAGATGCGGCGGGGCTACGAGCAGTACTTC. It specifies CASGRDREMRRGYEQYF.